The 20 T cell receptor beta chains in this list originate from one sample, sequenced in a study of OX40 agonist ivuxolimab in advanced cancers. Assay: immunoSEQ multiplex PCR; the TCRdb copy retains only in-frame clones and omits some. The sample records approximately 40,000 clones, approximately 80% being singletons. Sample: CD4+ or CD8+ T cells sorted from blood, taken in a trial of the OX40 agonist ivuxolimab. These receptors originate from an adult with an advanced solid tumor such as melanoma, head and neck, liver or kidney cancer.

The V and J genes are TRBV19 and TRBJ2-1, with D unclear. The CDR3 spans 15 residues. V lost 6 bases, J lost 2 bases, and 14 bases lay in between. Germline CDR1 reads LNHDA; CDR2 reads SQIVND (reference sequence). CDR3 DNA sequence: TGTGCCAGTAGCATCGGATTACACACCTACAATGAGCAGTTCTTC. Protein: CASSIGLHTYNEQFF.

The CDR3 spells CASSLTLGYEQYF. CDR3 DNA sequence: TGTGCCAGCAGTTTAACCCTGGGGTACGAGCAGTACTTC. V is TRBV27 and J is TRBJ2-7; no definite D call. The V gene's germline CDR1 is MNHEY and CDR2 SMNVEV (reference sequence). Trimming removed 2 bases at V and 4 bases at J, with 9 bases between. The CDR3 totals 13 residues.

CDR3 amino acids: CASSIGGSALHF. The DNA of the CDR3 is TGTGCCAGTAGTATAGGGGGATCGGCCCTCCACTTT. V is TRBV19 and J is TRBJ1-6, with unresolved D. The CDR3 has 12 residues. Trimming took off 1 base at V and 14 bases at J, with 9 bases between the two ends. Germline V gives CDR1 LNHDA, CDR2 SQIVND (reference sequence).

The gene calls are TRBV28 and TRBJ2-1, with TRBD2 matching over 9 bases. V shed 4 bases and J 10 bases; nucleotides not matched to a gene: 8. Germline loops: CDR1 MDHEN, CDR2 SYDVKM. CDR3 length: 14 residues. The CDR3 here is CASSSGLAPEEQFF. For the CDR3, the DNA is TGTGCCAGCAGTTCAGGACTAGCGCCTGAAGAGCAGTTCTTC.

J is TRBJ1-2 and V is TRBV7-3; the D is unclear. Trimming pared 0 bases from V and 0 bases from J, leaving 5 bases between. The CDR3 is made up of 14 amino acids. Germline V CDR1 and CDR2: SGHTA, FQGTGA. DNA of the CDR3: TGTGCCAGCAGCTTAACTCCAGCTAACTATGGCTACACCTTC. Residues: CASSLTPANYGYTF.

This rearrangement joins TRBV13 to TRBJ2-7, with 8 bases lining up with TRBD2. The germline gives CDR1 PRHDT, CDR2 FYEKMQ (reference sequence). The CDR3 loop spans 13 amino acids. V was pared by 8 bases and J by 2 bases, with 5 bases of the junction left unmatched. Here the CDR3 DNA reads TGTGCCAGCTCCCCGGGGGGGGCCTACGAGCAGTACTTC. Translating gives CASSPGGAYEQYF.

This clone was observed at least ten times. The DNA of the CDR3 is TGTGCCAGCATCCCTTACATCGGCCAACAAGAGACCCAGTACTTC. This codes for CASIPYIGQQETQYF. The gene calls are TRBV6-5 and TRBJ2-5; no reliable D call. Per germline, CDR1 MNHEY and CDR2 SVGAGI. Trimming cost V 7 bases and J 2 bases, with 17 bases left between them. The CDR3 runs to 15 residues.

This chain uses TRBV6-7 with TRBJ1-2; 10 nucleotides align to TRBD1. TRBV6-7 is identified as an open reading frame with a role that is uncertain. The CDR3 is made up of 16 amino acids. Losses at the gene ends were 4 bases for V and 4 bases for J; bases not matched to a gene: 9. CDR3 loop: CASSSTGGVEFYGYTF. Here the CDR3 DNA reads TGTGCCAGCAGTTCGACAGGGGGCGTAGAATTCTATGGCTACACCTTC.

The V and J genes are TRBV7-8 and TRBJ2-7, with D unclear. CDR1 and CDR2 from the germline V gene are SGHVS and FQNEAQ. V lost 3 bases, J lost 0 bases, and 6 bases lay in between. The CDR3 is 13 residues long. The CDR3 DNA is TGTGCCAGCAGCTTGCCGAGCTCCTACGAGCAGTACTTC. This gives the protein CASSLPSSYEQYF.

This chain joins TRBV7-9 and TRBJ2-5; D is possibly TRBD2 (6 bases). The CDR3 runs 13 residues. Trimming cost V 5 bases and J 4 bases, with 11 bases left between them. The germline gives CDR1 SEHNR, CDR2 FQNEAQ (reference sequence). The CDR3 here is CASSQAGRETQYF. DNA of the CDR3: TGTGCCAGCAGCCAGGCGGGGCGAGAGACCCAGTACTTC.

The CDR3 here is CASSASGISSYEQYF. CDR3 DNA sequence: TGTGCCAGCAGCGCTAGCGGGATTAGCTCCTACGAGCAGTACTTC. The chain uses TRBV9 and TRBJ2-7, with 9 bases matching TRBD2. The CDR3 totals 15 residues. V trimming: 3 bases; J trimming: 0 bases; junction bases outside the gene matches: 4. Germline V gives CDR1 SGDLS, CDR2 YYNGEE.

The V gene is TRBV4-2, the J gene TRBJ2-7, with 9 bases matching TRBD2. CDR3 length: 15 amino acids. Germline CDR1 reads LGHNA; CDR2 reads YNFKEQ. The V gene end was trimmed by 3 bases and the J gene end by 6 bases; junction bases not matched to a gene: 9. The CDR3 spells CASSQSASGASEQYF. CDR3 coding DNA: TGTGCCAGCAGCCAGTCGGCTAGCGGGGCGAGCGAGCAGTACTTC.

The chain recombines TRBV29-1 with TRBJ2-6; D might be TRBD1 (6 bases). The CDR3 consists of 17 residues. The ends were cut back, 4 bases at V and 2 bases at J, with 18 bases in the middle. Germline V gene lookup returns CDR1 SQVTM and CDR2 ANQGSEA. CDR3 coding DNA: TGCAGCGTTGGATCGGGACATAGGGATCCTGGGGCCAACGTCCTGACTTTC. The encoded protein is CSVGSGHRDPGANVLTF.

CDR3 coding DNA: TGTGCCAGCAGCGAAACGACAGGGTTGGTCTACGAGCAGTACTTC. Protein sequence: CASSETTGLVYEQYF. The chain combines TRBV6-8 with TRBJ2-7, with TRBD1 matching 7 bases. From germline, CDR1 is MNHGY and CDR2 SAAAGT. J lost 3 bases, V lost 6 bases, and 11 bases had no gene match. This CDR3 region has 15 residues.

This chain uses TRBV12-2 with TRBJ2-7. TRBV12-2 is a pseudogene segment. CDR3 length equals 16 residues. CDR3 protein: CASRLAEGGVSYEQYF. The CDR3 DNA is TGTGCAAGTCGCTTAGCTGAGGGGGGAGTATCCTACGAGCAGTACTTC.

This chain joins TRBV5-4 and TRBJ1-2; 10 positions match TRBD1. Looked up from germline, CDR1 is SGHNT and CDR2 is YYREEE (reference sequence). This CDR3 is built from 15 residues. Unmatched junction bases numbered 14, after V lost 4 bases and J lost 11 bases. CDR3 bases: TGTGCCAGCAGCATTCCGGGGACAGGGGCACCCGGATACACCTTC. It encodes CASSIPGTGAPGYTF.

The CDR3 nucleotides read TGTGCCAGCAGTTTGGGACCTTCTACTCTCGGCTACACCTTC. The encoded protein is CASSLGPSTLGYTF. The chain uses TRBV27 and TRBJ1-2; possible D gene TRBD1, 5 bases. Per the germline V gene, CDR1 is MNHEY and CDR2 is SMNVEV (reference sequence). V lost 3 bases, J lost 8 bases, and 16 bases lay in between. The CDR3 runs to 14 residues.

This rearrangement joins TRBV5-1 to TRBJ1-1; TRBD1 matches 7 bases. CDR1 SGHRS and CDR2 YFSETQ come from the germline V gene. This CDR3 has 14 residues. V dropped 4 bases and J dropped 3; count of bases not matched to a gene: 6. The CDR3 DNA reads TGCGCCAGCAGCCTAACAGGGGTAGACACTGAAGCTTTCTTT. The encoded protein is CASSLTGVDTEAFF. Full variable domain (missing parts from reference TRBV5-1 and TRBJ1-1): KAGVTQTPRYLIKTRGQQVTLSCSPISGHRSVSWYQQTPGQGLQFLFEYFSETQRNKGNFPGRFSGRQFSNSRSEMNVSTLELGDSALYLCASSLTGVDTEAFFGQGTRLTVV.

V is TRBV13 and J is TRBJ1-2; 8 bases line up with TRBD1. Losses at the gene ends were 7 bases for V and 1 base for J; bases not matched to a gene: 11. The CDR3 is 16 amino acids. The germline V gene encodes CDR1 PRHDT and CDR2 FYEKMQ (reference sequence). The CDR3 reads CASNTRGQEINYGYTF. Written as DNA, the CDR3 is TGTGCCAGCAACACTCGGGGACAGGAAATTAACTATGGCTACACCTTC.

This clone appeared once. Relative to the germline gene, one junction end is altered; a read error may explain this. CDR3 in DNA: TGCGCCAGCAATGAGGATTCCTCCTACAATGAGCAGTTCTTC. Its protein is CASNEDSSYNEQFF. The genes are TRBV10-1 and TRBJ2-1, with unresolved D. The CDR3 has 14 residues. Germline V gene sequence: CDR1 WNHNN, CDR2 SYGVQD (reference sequence).